These T cell receptor beta chains were read from a single sample in a study of human T cells and chemical hapten exposure. TCRdb called the RACE reads again in MiXCR, with one record for every CDR3 protein. The sample includes 70,000 to 90,000 distinct CDR3 sequences, roughly 10% seen only once; the top ten take about 4%. The starting material was whole blood, obtained in connection with sensitization to the hapten diphenylcyclopropenone (DPC). Receptors originate from a woman between 45 and 60 years old with alopecia areata. Some clones in this sample may be carry-over from other donors' samples. CDR3s include the opening cysteine and the closing phenylalanine or tryptophan. Fields, in order: clone size, D gene, V gene, J gene, CDR3 DNA, CDR3 protein. A D gene is named only where the DNA matches it firmly. Some rows have no size entry. The others give once, few or many, or a class for an expanded clone.

few	TRBD2	TRBV7-2	TRBJ2-3	TGTGCCAGCAGCCCGACTAGCGGGAGGGGGACAGATACGCAGTATTTT	CASSPTSGRGTDTQYF
few	TRBD1	TRBV4-3	TRBJ2-5	TGCGCCAGCAGCCAAGCCCTTTGGGGGACAGGTCAAGAGACCCAGTACTTC	CASSQALWGTGQETQYF
-	TRBD2	TRBV6-2/TRBV6-3	TRBJ2-6	TGTGCTAGTGACGCGACTAGCGGAGGGACTGGGGCCAACGTCCTGACTTTC	CASDATSGGTGANVLTF
few	-	TRBV6-2/TRBV6-3	TRBJ2-3	TGTGCCAGCAGTTACTCATCACCCACAGATACGCAGTATTTT	CASSYSSPTDTQYF
few	TRBD2	TRBV5-1	TRBJ2-1	TGCGCCAGCAGCTTGGACAGCGGGAGTCGATACAATGAGCAGTTCTTC	CASSLDSGSRYNEQFF
few	-	TRBV5-1	TRBJ2-7	TGCGCCAGCAGCCCCCGGGACTGGGTGGGGGAGCAGTACTTC	CASSPRDWVGEQYF
many	-	TRBV6-5	TRBJ2-3	TGTGCCAGCAGTTACGGTCTAGACACAGATACGCAGTATTTT	CASSYGLDTDTQYF
many	-	TRBV7-6	TRBJ2-1	TGTGCCAGCAGTCCAACGGGGGTCCCGCAGTTCTTC	CASSPTGVPQFF
-	-	TRBV7-3	TRBJ2-6	TGTGCCAGCAGCTCGACGGCCACTGGGGCCAACGTCCTGACTTTC	CASSSTATGANVLTF
-	TRBD2	TRBV6-2/TRBV6-3	TRBJ2-7	TGTACCAGCTCGAGGGGACTATCCTACGAGCAGTACTTC	CTSSRGLSYEQYF
many	-	TRBV2	TRBJ1-1	TGTGCCAGCAGTGAAGACTTTGGGGTAGGCACTGAAGCTTTCTTT	CASSEDFGVGTEAFF
-	-	TRBV6-5	TRBJ2-5	TGTGCCAGCAACCCGGACGGGCAAGAGACCCAGTACTTC	CASNPDGQETQYF
many	TRBD2	TRBV9	TRBJ2-1	TGTGCCAGCAGCGAGCAAGGCGGGAGATACAATGAGCAGTTCTTC	CASSEQGGRYNEQFF
few	-	TRBV5-1	TRBJ2-3	TGCGCCAGCAGTTACACGGGCACAGATACGCAGTATTTT	CASSYTGTDTQYF
-	TRBD2	TRBV29-1	TRBJ2-3	TGCAGCGTTGGGGCTAGCGGGAGGCCGGATACGCAGTATTTT	CSVGASGRPDTQYF
many	TRBD2	TRBV6-4	TRBJ2-1	TGTGCCCCTACGGGAGGGCCCTATGAGCAGTTCTTC	CAPTGGPYEQFF
many	-	TRBV7-9	TRBJ2-1	TGTGCCAGCAGCCGGGAGAATGAGCAGTTCTTC	CASSRENEQFF
-	TRBD1	TRBV29-1	TRBJ2-5	TGCAGCGCACCTCCGGGACAGGGGACGGAGACCCAGTACTTC	CSAPPGQGTETQYF
many	-	TRBV7-9	TRBJ1-4	TGTGCCAGCAGCTTGACCGACAGTGGGGGTGAAAAACTGTTTTTT	CASSLTDSGGEKLFF
once	TRBD2	TRBV6-2/TRBV6-3	TRBJ2-7	TGTGCCAGTGCCGTAGCGGGGGCCTACGAGCAGTACTTC	CASAVAGAYEQYF
many	TRBD1	TRBV28	TRBJ2-7	TGTGCCAGCAGTCTCCCCGGGACAGGGGGTTACGAGCAGTACTTC	CASSLPGTGGYEQYF
-	-	TRBV30	TRBJ2-5	TGTGCCTGGGGACAGTTACAAGAGACCCAGTACTTC	CAWGQLQETQYF
many	-	TRBV10-3	TRBJ1-5	TGTGCCATCAGTGAGGGGTTCAATCAGCCCCAGCATTTT	CAISEGFNQPQHF
many	TRBD1	TRBV5-1	TRBJ2-2	TGCGCCAGCAGCCGGGGACAGCCTAACACCGGGGAGCTGTTTTTT	CASSRGQPNTGELFF
many	-	TRBV7-2	TRBJ2-7	TGTGCCAGCAGCTTACACGGGAAGTACGAGCAGTACTTC	CASSLHGKYEQYF
many	-	TRBV19	TRBJ2-1	TGTGCCAGTAGTACCTCTCCCCTCAACAATGAGCAGTTCTTC	CASSTSPLNNEQFF
-	-	TRBV9	TRBJ1-1	TGTGCCAGCAGCGTAGTGCCGACGAACACTGAAGCTTTCTTT	CASSVVPTNTEAFF
few	-	TRBV27	TRBJ2-2	TGTGCCAGTGGGACATCACGTACACCGGAGGAGCTGTTTTTT	CASGTSRTPEELFF
many	-	TRBV21-1	TRBJ1-3	TGTGCCAGCAGCAGACGTGCCGAGAGGGGAAACACCATATATTTT	CASSRRAERGNTIYF
many	-	TRBV6-2/TRBV6-3	TRBJ2-5	TGTGCCAGCAGTTACAGGCTACACTCCGTAAGGGGGGAGACCCAGTACTTC	CASSYRLHSVRGETQYF
few	TRBD2	TRBV12-3/TRBV12-4	TRBJ2-5	TGTGCCAGCAGTTTCCGACTAGCGGGGGCCCAAGAGACCCAGTACTTC	CASSFRLAGAQETQYF
-	TRBD1	TRBV27	TRBJ1-2	TGTGCCAGCAGTTTGGCCCGACAGGGGGCGATCTATGGCTACACCTTC	CASSLARQGAIYGYTF
once	-	TRBV20-1	TRBJ2-5	TGCAGTGCTCCGTCACTACAAGAGACCCAGTACTTC	CSAPSLQETQYF
few	-	TRBV11-1	TRBJ2-1	TGTGCCAGCAGGTCCAAGTCGAGGACTGGGGCAAGTGAGCAGTTCTTC	CASRSKSRTGASEQFF
many	-	TRBV5-1	TRBJ2-7	TGCGCCAGCAGCCAGGGGTCCGAGCAGTACTTC	CASSQGSEQYF
many	-	TRBV12-3/TRBV12-4	TRBJ2-5	TGTGCCAGCCTCAGGACATCCCAAGAGACCCAGTACTTC	CASLRTSQETQYF
-	-	TRBV11-2	TRBJ1-1	TGTGCCAGCAGCCCCCGTGGAGGCCCGGACACTGAAGCTTTCTTT	CASSPRGGPDTEAFF
few	-	TRBV7-2	TRBJ2-7	TGTGCCAGCAGCTCCGACGGGACTCCCTACGAGCAGTACTTC	CASSSDGTPYEQYF
many	-	TRBV28	TRBJ2-3	TGTGCCAGCAGTTTATTCGCGGGAAGTTTTTTAGATACGCAGTATTTT	CASSLFAGSFLDTQYF
few	-	TRBV28	TRBJ2-2	TGTGCCAGCACCCTGGGGGGGGAGCTGTTTTTT	CASTLGGELFF
-	-	TRBV10-2	TRBJ2-5	TGCGCCAGCAGCGCCTGGTTGGGGGAGACCCAGTACTTC	CASSAWLGETQYF
-	-	TRBV21-1	TRBJ1-1	TGTGCCAGCAGCAAAGTCTACAAGGGGTACACTGAAGCTTTCTTT	CASSKVYKGYTEAFF
-	TRBD1	TRBV14	TRBJ2-7	TGTGCCAGCAGCCCGGACAGGATCGGCGGGCAGTACTTC	CASSPDRIGGQYF
many	-	TRBV11-2	TRBJ2-5	TGTGCCAGCAGCTCATCACATGGGCGTGAGACCCAGTACTTC	CASSSSHGRETQYF
many	-	TRBV25-1	TRBJ2-1	TGTGCCATCCAAAGCGGGACACTATACAATGAGCAGTTCTTC	CAIQSGTLYNEQFF
many	TRBD1	TRBV14	TRBJ2-5	TGTGCCAGCAGCCAAAGACAGGGGAACCAAGAGACCCAGTACTTC	CASSQRQGNQETQYF
few	-	TRBV28	TRBJ1-1	TGTGCCAGCATTGACAGGATCGAAGCTTTCTTT	CASIDRIEAFF
once	-	TRBV29-1	TRBJ1-2	TGCAGCGTGGACAACCCCAACTATGGCTACACCTTC	CSVDNPNYGYTF
few	-	TRBV28	TRBJ2-3	TGTGCCAGCAGTTTGGGGACAATCGGCACAGATACGCAGTATTTT	CASSLGTIGTDTQYF
many	TRBD2	TRBV5-1	TRBJ2-2	TGCGCCAGCAGGTGGACTAGCGGGAGTCCTAACACCGGGGAGCTGTTTTTT	CASRWTSGSPNTGELFF
-	-	TRBV5-5	TRBJ2-1	TGTGCCAGCAGTTCTACAGGGTACAATGAGCAGTTCTTC	CASSSTGYNEQFF
few	-	TRBV12-3/TRBV12-4	TRBJ2-1	TGTGCCAGCGGTCGGTACGGCAGCTCCTACAATGAGCAGTTCTTC	CASGRYGSSYNEQFF
many	TRBD2	TRBV28	TRBJ2-2	TGTGCCAGCAGGCCAGCGGGAAGCGGGAGTACCGGGGAGCTGTTTTTT	CASRPAGSGSTGELFF
many	-	TRBV12-3/TRBV12-4	TRBJ2-2	TGTGCCAGCAGTTGGAAGCGGAACACCGGGGAGCTGTTTTTT	CASSWKRNTGELFF
-	-	TRBV4-2	TRBJ2-1	TGTGCCAGCAGCCAGACCGGGGTCGATGAGCAGTTCTTC	CASSQTGVDEQFF